The present entry profiles one T cell receptor beta chain with its context. Its antigen remains unidentified. Base qualities are not recorded, but no much larger clone differs from it by a single base. The data stem from a study of blood T cell repertoires in COVID-19 (dated by TCRdb to 2020 to 2021). For context, the study as a whole: The collaborator samples originated in the United States, Italy and Spain and spanned the acute and convalescent phases of COVID-19. Deeply sampled blood TCRbeta repertoires from subjects exposed to, actively infected with, or recovered from COVID-19 were included in the dataset. The sample metadata nearly always contained a de-identified subject ID, COVID-19 status, age in years and sex. A freely available public database, intended as a resource for researchers studying the immune response to SARS-CoV-2, is where the repertoires were released. The material from the prospective study consisted of cDNA or gDNA derived from T cells, B-cell-depleted T cells, or PBMCs. The samples were drawn from the first 160 participants of the ongoing ImmuneRACE study and from under 1,500 subjects provided by 6 global collaborators. Where available, HLA class I and class II types were taken from metadata supplied by the sample provider and were not determined by assay-based typing. Here is what the overall study found, with its caveats: The amount of clinical and demographic metadata varied by source and participant and was provided uncurated.

The germline V gene sets CDR1 to SGHRS and CDR2 to YFSETQ. Trimming accounts for 3 bases at V and 4 bases at J, while the number of junction bases matched to no gene is 13. From cysteine to phenylalanine, the CDR3 is 17 amino acids long. The read is trimmed to its CDR3 DNA, 51 bases read in frame from base 1. TCRbeta CDR3 regions were amplified from genomic DNA using the immunoSEQ Assay, a bias-controlled multiplex PCR. On the authors' methods: The number of nucleated cells in each sample was estimated from the amplification of reference gene primers within the assay. Sequence reads were collapsed and filtered to measure the absolute abundance of every unique TCRbeta CDR3 rearrangement. For each sample, productive Simpson clonality was calculated by taking the square root of Simpson's diversity index across productive rearrangements. TCRdb provides this immuneACCESS table in a form limited to in-frame rearrangements. Some clones are lacking; in checked studies, under half of them reflect an unresolved V gene, and why the rest are absent is not known. The DNA was the basis for D and trimming; V, J and clone size are from that table. The sample includes around 230,000 clones, with less than 90% observed a single time. The ten biggest clones cover 2.6% of the sample.

Each collaborating institution followed its own protocols to collect whole blood in K2EDTA tubes. For TCRbeta analysis, collaborators shipped samples as frozen whole blood, isolated PBMCs, or DNA extracted from either of those sample types. This chain is built from TRBV5-1 and TRBJ1-1, and TRBD1 matches 9 of the central bases. The sequencing input was peripheral blood. This receptor was obtained from a woman in her 70s with active or convalescent COVID-19. In nucleotide form, the sequence is TGCGCCAGCAGCTCCACAGGGGGCTCGGGGAAAAGCACTGAAGCTTTCTTT. This gives the protein CASSSTGGSGKSTEAFF. The entire variable domain, with the stretches around the CDR3 drawn from the reference TRBV5-1 and TRBJ1-1 proteins, is KAGVTQTPRYLIKTRGQQVTLSCSPISGHRSVSWYQQTPGQGLQFLFEYFSETQRNKGNFPGRFSGRQFSNSRSEMNVSTLELGDSALYLCASSSTGGSGKSTEAFFGQGTRLTVV.